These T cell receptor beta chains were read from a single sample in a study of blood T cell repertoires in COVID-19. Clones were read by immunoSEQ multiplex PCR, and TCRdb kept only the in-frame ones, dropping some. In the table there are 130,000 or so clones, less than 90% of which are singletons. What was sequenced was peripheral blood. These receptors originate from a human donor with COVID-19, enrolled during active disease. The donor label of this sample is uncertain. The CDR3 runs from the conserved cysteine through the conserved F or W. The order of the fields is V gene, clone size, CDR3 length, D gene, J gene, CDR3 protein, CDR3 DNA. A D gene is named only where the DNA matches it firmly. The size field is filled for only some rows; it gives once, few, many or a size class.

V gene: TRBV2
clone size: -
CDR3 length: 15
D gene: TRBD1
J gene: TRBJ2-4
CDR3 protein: CASKRDRGSQNIQYF
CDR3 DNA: TGTGCCAGCAAAAGGGACAGGGGGAGTCAAAACATTCAGTACTTC

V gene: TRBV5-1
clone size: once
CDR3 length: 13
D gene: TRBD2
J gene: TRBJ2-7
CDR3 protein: CASSLGEGREQYF
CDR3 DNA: TGCGCCAGCAGCTTAGGGGAGGGGAGGGAGCAGTACTTC

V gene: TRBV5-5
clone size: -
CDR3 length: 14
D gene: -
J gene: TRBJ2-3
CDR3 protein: CASSSWRGADTQYF
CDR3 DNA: TGTGCCAGCAGCTCCTGGAGGGGAGCAGATACGCAGTATTTT

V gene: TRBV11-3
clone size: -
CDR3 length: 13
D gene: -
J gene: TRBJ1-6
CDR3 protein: CASSLDPDSPLHF
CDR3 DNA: TGTGCCAGCAGCTTAGACCCCGATTCACCCCTCCACTTT

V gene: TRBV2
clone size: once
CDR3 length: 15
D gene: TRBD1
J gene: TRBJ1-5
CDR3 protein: CASAQTGQGQQPQHF
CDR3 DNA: TGTGCCAGCGCCCAGACGGGACAGGGACAACAGCCCCAGCATTTT

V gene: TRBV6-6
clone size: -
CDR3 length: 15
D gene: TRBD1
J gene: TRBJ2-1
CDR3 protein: CASSYSGQGGNEQFF
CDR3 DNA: TGTGCCAGCAGTTACTCCGGACAGGGGGGCAATGAGCAGTTCTTC

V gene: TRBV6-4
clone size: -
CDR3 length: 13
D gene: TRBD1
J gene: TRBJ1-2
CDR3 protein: CASSDSTGVGYTF
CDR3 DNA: TGTGCCAGCAGTGATTCGACAGGGGTTGGCTACACCTTC

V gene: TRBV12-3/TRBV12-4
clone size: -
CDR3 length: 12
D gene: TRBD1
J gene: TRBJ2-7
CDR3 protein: CASSRQGDEQYF
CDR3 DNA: TGTGCCAGCAGCCGACAGGGGGACGAGCAGTACTTC

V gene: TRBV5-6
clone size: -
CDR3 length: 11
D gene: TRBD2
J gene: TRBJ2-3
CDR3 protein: CASSWGGWQYF
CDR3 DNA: TGTGCCAGCAGCTGGGGAGGGTGGCAGTATTTT

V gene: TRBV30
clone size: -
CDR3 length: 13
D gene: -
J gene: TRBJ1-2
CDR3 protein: CARAGGDGTGYTF
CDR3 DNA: TGTGCCCGGGCTGGGGGCGACGGGACTGGCTACACCTTC

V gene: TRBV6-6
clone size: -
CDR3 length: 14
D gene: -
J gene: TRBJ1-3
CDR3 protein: CASRESASGNTIYF
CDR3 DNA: TGTGCCAGCAGGGAGTCTGCCTCTGGAAACACCATATATTTT

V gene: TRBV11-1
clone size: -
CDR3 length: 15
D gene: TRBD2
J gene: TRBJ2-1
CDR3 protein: CASSLDSGGHNEQFF
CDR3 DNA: TGTGCCAGCAGCTTAGATAGCGGGGGACACAATGAGCAGTTCTTC

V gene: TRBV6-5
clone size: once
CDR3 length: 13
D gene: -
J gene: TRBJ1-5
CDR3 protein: CASSTGSNQPQHF
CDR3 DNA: TGTGCCAGCAGCACAGGGTCCAATCAGCCCCAGCATTTT

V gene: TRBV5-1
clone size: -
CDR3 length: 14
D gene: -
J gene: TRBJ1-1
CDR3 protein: CASSLAAADTEAFF
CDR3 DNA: TGCGCCAGCAGCTTGGCCGCGGCGGACACTGAAGCTTTCTTT

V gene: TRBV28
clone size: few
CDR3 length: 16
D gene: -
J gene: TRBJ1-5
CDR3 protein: CASRRGGWVGDQPQHF
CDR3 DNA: TGTGCCAGCAGGCGAGGGGGATGGGTCGGAGATCAGCCCCAGCATTTT

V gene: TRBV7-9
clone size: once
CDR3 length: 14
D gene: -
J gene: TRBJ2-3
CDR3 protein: CASSLEDPGDTQYF
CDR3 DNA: TGTGCCAGCAGCTTAGAAGATCCAGGAGATACGCAGTATTTT

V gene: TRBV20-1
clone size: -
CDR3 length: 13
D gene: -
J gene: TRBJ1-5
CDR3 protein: CSASSEDGQPQHF
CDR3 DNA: TGCAGTGCTAGTTCGGAGGATGGCCAGCCCCAGCATTTT